The 3 T cell receptor beta chains in this list originate from one sample, sequenced in a study of T cell responses to AZD1222 COVID-19 vaccine. Here immunoSEQ multiplex PCR was the method, and the copy in TCRdb shows in-frame clones only, minus some. The sample holds 95,000 to 100,000 clones, approximately 92% seen once. Sequences were derived from peripheral blood, sampled on day 0 of AZD1222 vaccination. The receptors shown here come from an adult in good health.

This chain joins TRBV3-1 (or the pseudogene TRBV3-2) and TRBJ1-6; 7 nucleotides match TRBD1. The CDR3 runs 13 residues. Germline V lookup: CDR1 LGHDT, CDR2 YNNKEL (reference sequence). J gave up 7 bases and V 7 bases, and 4 bases lay outside the gene matches. CDR3 coding DNA: TGTGCCAGCAACAGGGGCGCGAATTCACCCCTCCACTTT. Protein product: CASNRGANSPLHF.

The rearrangement uses TRBV7-6 and TRBJ1-6; a possible D gene is TRBD1 (6 bases). CDR3 length: 14 residues. Germline V gene sequence: CDR1 SGHVS, CDR2 FNYEAQ. V lost 5 bases and J 8 bases, leaving 13 bases between the germline ends. The CDR3 bases are TGTGCCAGCAGCCCAACAGGGATTGATTCACCCCTCCACTTT. Translation: CASSPTGIDSPLHF.

The genes are TRBV5-1 and TRBJ2-7; 8 nucleotides agree with TRBD1. CDR1 is SGHRS, CDR2 YFSETQ, per germline. This CDR3 is built from 15 residues. Unmatched junction bases numbered 8, after V lost 2 bases and J lost 4 bases. The CDR3 protein is CASSFGGQGQYEQYF. The CDR3 region has the DNA TGCGCCAGCAGCTTTGGAGGACAGGGCCAGTACGAGCAGTACTTC.